This T cell receptor beta chain was captured by sequencing in a study of T cell responses to AZD1222 COVID-19 vaccine. Regarding the study as a whole: Among those given AZD1222, only five or six were seropositive at baseline. Repertoire samples came only from after the peak T cell response. Nearly half of unique spike-specific TCRs reportedly avoided B.1.351 and B.1.1.7 mutated regions.

Deletions cut 7 bases from V and 3 bases from J, with 10 bases between. CDR1 and CDR2 (germline): SGHNT, YENEEA. The CDR3 is 13 residues long. A remark on this clone: Its antigen is undetermined.

Profiling relied on immunoSEQ multiplex PCR, and the TCRdb table lists in-frame clones only, not all of them. Of 100,000 to 150,000 clones in the sample, almost 95% were seen once. The receptor was derived from an adult in good health. J is TRBJ2-1 and V is TRBV11-3; D might be TRBD2 (6 bases). The sequences come from peripheral blood, collected on day 0 of AZD1222 vaccination. CDR3 bases: TGTGCCAGCACCTTCGGGGGCTACAATGAGCAGTTCTTC. Encoded protein: CASTFGGYNEQFF.